A single sample is the source of the 25 T cell receptor beta chains below, sequenced in a study of blood T cells in healthy people across ages. It was with a sample-barcoded 5' primer and a J-beta primer mix that a second PCR of about 7 to 12 cycles was run. A single record per CDR3 protein comes from TCRdb applying MiXCR to the 5' RACE reads. The sample shows approximately 810,000 distinct CDR3 sequences, 35% to 40% of them seen only once. Sequencing input: blood. Source of these receptors: a young man in good health.

The V gene is TRBV6-2 or TRBV6-3, the J gene TRBJ1-1; D gene unclear. CDR1 is MNHEY, CDR2 SVGEGT, per germline. Trimming took off 0 bases at V and 10 bases at J, with 9 bases between the two ends. The CDR3 is made up of 12 amino acids. CDR3 sequence reads: CASSYSRLPAFF. Here the CDR3 DNA reads TGTGCCAGCAGTTACTCCCGGCTCCCAGCTTTCTTT.

The rearrangement links TRBV20-1 to TRBJ1-5; weak D call: TRBD1 (6 bases). The ends were cut back, 6 bases at V and 0 bases at J, with 15 bases in the middle. Germline CDR1 is DFQATT and CDR2 is SNEGSKA (reference sequence). CDR3 length: 15 residues. CDR3 sequence (DNA): TGCAGTGCGCACCGTACAGGGTATAGCAATCAGCCCCAGCATTTT. Its translation: CSAHRTGYSNQPQHF.

The chain uses TRBV12-3 or TRBV12-4 and TRBJ1-2; tentatively, D is TRBD1 (5 bases). V lost 6 bases and J 7 bases, leaving 24 bases between the germline ends. The CDR3 loop spans 16 amino acids. The CDR3 loop reads CASSPDSGRGSLGYTF. The CDR3, as DNA: TGTGCCAGCAGCCCTGATTCGGGAAGGGGATCCCTTGGCTACACCTTC.

As regards this clonotype: Possible read error: a much larger clone is one base away. The V gene is TRBV12-3 or TRBV12-4, the J gene TRBJ2-5, with a tentative D call TRBD1 (5 bases). The V and J ends lost 4 bases and 4 bases respectively, with 19 bases between them. The CDR3 sequence is 16 residues long. As DNA, the CDR3 is TGTGCCAGCAGTTCACAAGGGGCGTCCGATAGAGAGACCCAGTACTTC. Protein sequence: CASSSQGASDRETQYF.

V is TRBV5-5 and J is TRBJ2-1, with D possibly matching TRBD2 (6 bases). CDR1 and CDR2 from the germline V gene are SGHKS and YYEKEE (reference sequence). Trimming took 5 bases from V and 8 from J, leaving 20 bases between them. The CDR3 runs to 15 residues. The CDR3 reads CASRMEGSGSDEQFF. The CDR3 DNA sequence: TGTGCCAGCAGGATGGAGGGGTCGGGGTCGGATGAGCAGTTCTTC.

The J gene is TRBJ1-2, the V gene TRBV15; tentatively, D is TRBD1 (5 bases). CDR1 and CDR2 from the germline V gene are LNHNV and YYDKDF (reference sequence). CDR3 length: 12 residues. V was pared by 3 bases and J by 4 bases, with 6 bases between. CDR3: CATSSDSYGYTF. The CDR3 coding sequence is TGTGCCACCAGCAGCGACAGCTATGGCTACACCTTC.

The CDR3 loop reads CASSQDWLPGTTSGSAYEQYF. CDR3 in DNA: TGCGCCAGCAGCCAAGATTGGCTCCCCGGCACGACTAGCGGGAGTGCCTACGAGCAGTACTTC. The rearrangement links TRBV4-1 to TRBJ2-7, with 12 bases identical to TRBD2. Germline trimming cut 0 bases from V and 2 bases from J; bases unmatched to any gene: 17. Per germline, CDR1 MGHRA and CDR2 YSYEKL. CDR3 size: 21 residues.

The rearrangement links TRBV10-3 to TRBJ2-1; weak D call: TRBD1 (6 bases). CDR3 length: 13 residues. Germline CDR1 ENHRY, CDR2 SYGVKD. Trimming cost V 10 bases and J 13 bases, with 23 bases left between them. DNA for the CDR3: TGTGCCAGCAAACAGGGATCGGAAGAGACCCAGTTCTTC. Translating it yields CASKQGSEETQFF.

The chain combines TRBV25-1 with TRBJ2-3, with 8 nucleotides matching TRBD2. The trim removed 3 bases at V and 7 bases at J, leaving 9 bases unmatched. Germline loops: CDR1 MGHDK, CDR2 SYGVNS. The CDR3 sequence is 15 residues long. The CDR3 reads CASSDRRGGEHTQYF. The CDR3 nucleotides are TGTGCCAGCAGTGACCGTCGGGGGGGCGAGCATACGCAGTATTTT.

The chain employs TRBV6-1 and TRBJ1-5; 8 nucleotides agree with TRBD1. The V gene's germline CDR1 is MNHNS and CDR2 SASEGT. J gave up 2 bases and V 5 bases, and 14 bases lay outside the gene matches. This CDR3 spans 18 amino acids. CDR3 sequence reads: CASSPGTGAFGGNQPQHF. CDR3 nucleotides: TGTGCCAGCAGTCCCGGGACAGGCGCCTTCGGGGGCAATCAGCCCCAGCATTTT.

The chain is built from TRBV7-6 and TRBJ2-3; tentatively, D is TRBD1 (5 bases). Germline V lookup: CDR1 SGHVS, CDR2 FNYEAQ. This CDR3 spans 16 amino acids. V lost 4 bases, J lost 2 bases, and 16 bases lay in between. The CDR3, as DNA: TGTGCCAGCAGCTCTCAACTGCAGGGTGTCACAGATACGCAGTATTTT. It specifies CASSSQLQGVTDTQYF.

This clonotype has just one count. One end of the junction is discordant with germline, which a read error may explain. The chain has TRBV15 and TRBJ1-5, with a weak D call TRBD1 (6 bases). Germline lookup yields CDR1 LNHNV and CDR2 YYDKDF (reference sequence). The CDR3 consists of 16 residues. The CDR3 spells CATGSLDRQVVQPQHF. The CDR3, as DNA: TGTGCCACCGGCAGCCTAGACCGACAGGTAGTTCAGCCCCAGCATTTT.

The V gene is TRBV12-3 or TRBV12-4, the J gene TRBJ1-6, with TRBD1 identical over 10 bases. Germline trimming cut 2 bases from V and 9 bases from J; bases unmatched to any gene: 4. The CDR3 contains 15 residues. This CDR3 reads CASSLSGTGASPLHF. DNA of the CDR3: TGTGCCAGCAGTTTATCCGGGACAGGGGCTTCACCCCTCCACTTT.

The table lists this clonotype with many counts. The V gene is TRBV4-2, the J gene TRBJ2-7; TRBD2 matches 10 bases. Germline-derived CDR1 and CDR2 are LGHNA and YNFKEQ. With V trimmed by 6 bases and J by 7 bases, 12 bases remained unmatched. CDR3 length: 15 residues. The CDR3 sequence: CASSTRLAGRDEQYF. The CDR3 region has the DNA TGTGCCAGCAGTACTCGACTAGCGGGCCGCGATGAGCAGTACTTC.

The V gene is TRBV6-5, the J gene TRBJ2-4; 10 bases map to TRBD2. With the DNA end fitting TRBJ2-7 better, the J assignment may be wrong. The V gene's germline CDR1 is MNHEY and CDR2 SVGAGI. CDR3 length: 17 amino acids. The CDR3 DNA follows: TGTGCCAGCAGTTACTCGGCCCTAGCGGGAGATGAATACGAGCAGTACTTC. As protein: CASSYSALAGDEYEQYF.

This clonotype was found a few times. The chain is built from TRBV7-2 and TRBJ2-2; 8 positions match TRBD2. V gave up 1 base and J gave up 6 bases; unmatched junction bases: 4. The CDR3 is made up of 15 amino acids. Germline lookup yields CDR1 SGHTA and CDR2 FQGNSA. The CDR3 nucleotides are TGTGCCAGCAGCTTAGTGGGACTAGAGGCCGGGGAGCTGTTTTTT. Translation gives CASSLVGLEAGELFF.

The sample holds a few counts of this clonotype. This rearrangement joins TRBV5-1 to TRBJ2-1, with TRBD2 matching over 8 bases. V lost 5 bases, J lost 0 bases, and 7 bases stayed unmatched. Germline CDR1 reads SGHRS; CDR2 reads YFSETQ. This CDR3 has 16 residues. CDR3 nucleotide sequence: TGCGCCAGCAGATCGGGCGGGGGGCCCTCCTACAATGAGCAGTTCTTC. Translating gives CASRSGGGPSYNEQFF.

The gene calls are TRBV15 and TRBJ1-5; a weak D match, TRBD1 (5 bases). V was cut by 5 bases and J by 6 bases, with 20 bases left in between. This CDR3 is 16 amino acids long. Germline CDR1 reads LNHNV; CDR2 reads YYDKDF (reference sequence). In DNA form, the CDR3 reads TGTGCCACCAGCCCCCAGGGAGGTGGTAGAGGTCAGCCCCAGCATTTT. Translated, it gives CATSPQGGGRGQPQHF. The full variable domain, in which reference TRBV15 and TRBJ1-5 provide the parts outside the CDR3, is DAMVIQNPRYQVTQFGKPVTLSCSQTLNHNVMYWYQQKSSQAPKLLFHYYDKDFNNEADTPDNFQSRRPNTSFCFLDIRSPGLGDTAMYLCATSPQGGGRGQPQHFGDGTRLSIL.

This clonotype occurred many times. The V call is TRBV5-1, the J call TRBJ2-3, with 10 positions matching TRBD1. Unmatched junction bases numbered 7, after V lost 4 bases and J lost 2 bases. CDR3 length: 16 residues. Germline V gene lookup returns CDR1 SGHRS and CDR2 YFSETQ. The CDR3 nucleotides are TGCGCCAGCAGCCCGGGACAGGGGTTGGACACAGATACGCAGTATTTT. This translates into CASSPGQGLDTDTQYF.

This clonotype was seen a few times. The chain carries TRBV6-1 and TRBJ1-5; a weak D match, TRBD1 (5 bases). The CDR3 consists of 14 residues. Germline values: CDR1 MNHNS, CDR2 SASEGT. The V end was cut by 3 bases, the J end by 6 bases, with 12 bases between. CDR3: CASSEGGGTQPQHF. DNA for the CDR3: TGTGCCAGCAGTGAGGGGGGGGGTACTCAGCCCCAGCATTTT.

This clonotype has more than one count but fewer than ten. The chain has TRBV29-1 and TRBJ2-1; TRBD1 matches 10 bases. Germline V gives CDR1 SQVTM, CDR2 ANQGSEA. The V segment lost 0 bases and the J segment 12 bases; nucleotides outside the gene matches: 14. The CDR3 has 16 amino acids. The CDR3 protein is CSVEEEGTGVRGGQFF. The CDR3, as DNA: TGCAGCGTTGAAGAAGAGGGGACAGGGGTCCGAGGCGGGCAGTTCTTC.

The chain is built from TRBV5-1 and TRBJ2-1; TRBD2 might be the D (6 bases). CDR1 and CDR2 from the germline V gene are SGHRS and YFSETQ. This CDR3 has 15 amino acids. V dropped 0 bases and J dropped 5 bases, with 12 bases sitting between them. CDR3 loop: CASSLETRADNEQFF. The CDR3 DNA is TGCGCCAGCAGCTTGGAGACTAGAGCGGACAATGAGCAGTTCTTC. The whole variable domain, filled in from reference TRBV5-1 and TRBJ2-1, reads KAGVTQTPRYLIKTRGQQVTLSCSPISGHRSVSWYQQTPGQGLQFLFEYFSETQRNKGNFPGRFSGRQFSNSRSEMNVSTLELGDSALYLCASSLETRADNEQFFGPGTRLTVL.

The chain combines TRBV7-2 with TRBJ1-2; D might be TRBD1 (6 bases). The CDR3 is 13 residues long. CDR1 is SGHTA and CDR2 is FQGNSA in the germline V gene. Between the trimmed V and J ends, which lost 3 bases and 6 bases, there was a span of 11 bases. CDR3 DNA: TGTGCCAGCAGCTTTGGACAGTACGATGGCTACACCTTC. It codes for CASSFGQYDGYTF.

The V call is TRBV4-3, the J call TRBJ1-1; D ambiguous. The CDR3 sequence is 13 residues long. The germline CDR1 and CDR2 sequences are LGHNA and YSLEER. Trimming pared 0 bases from V and 7 bases from J, leaving 9 bases between. The CDR3 is CASSQDLEGEAFF. The CDR3 nucleotides read TGCGCCAGCAGCCAAGATCTCGAAGGTGAAGCTTTCTTT.

A note on this clonotype: At one end the junction does not follow the germline gene, possibly because of a read error. The rearrangement links TRBV7-6 to TRBJ2-1; no reliable D call. The CDR3 is made up of 11 amino acids. Germline V CDR1 and CDR2: SGHVS, FNYEAQ. The CDR3 here is CAISFGNEQFF. DNA of the CDR3: TGTGCCATCAGCTTCGGCAATGAGCAGTTCTTC.